The 17 T cell receptor beta chains reported below all come from one sample, sequenced in a study of regulatory T cells in long-lasting Graves disease. This sample's time point: persistent/refractory GD, antithyroid drugs over 5 years with positive TRAb. The TCR library used RNA extracted from PBMCs. Library construction for TCR beta used iRepertoire HTBI primers and Arm-PCR of CDR3 regions. TCRdb passed the multiplex PCR reads through MiXCR, listing each CDR3 protein once. Of a few hundred thousand distinct CDR3 sequences in the sample, less than 30% were seen once. The material sequenced was peripheral blood mononuclear cells (PBMCs), taken when the disease was refractory, from a patient treated with antithyroid drugs. Receptors were obtained from a woman aged 40 to 49 with Graves disease.

The chain carries TRBV6-1 and TRBJ1-3; possibly TRBD1 for D (6 bases). V shed 5 bases and J shed 4 bases, with 24 bases lying between them. Germline V gene data show CDR1 as MNHNS and CDR2 as SASEGT. The CDR3 has 18 amino acids. In nucleotides, the CDR3 is TGTGCCAGCAGTCAAACCTTGTTCCAGGGGTTTGGAGGAAACACCATATATTTT. It translates to CASSQTLFQGFGGNTIYF.

This clonotype appeared a few times. The V and J genes are TRBV6-1 and TRBJ2-3; 9 bases fit TRBD2. Germline V gene lookup returns CDR1 MNHNS and CDR2 SASEGT. The CDR3 covers 17 residues. The trim removed 6 bases at V and 2 bases at J, leaving 12 bases unmatched. CDR3 amino acids: CASRLHLAGIDTDTQYF. The CDR3, as DNA: TGTGCCAGCAGACTTCACCTAGCGGGGATAGACACAGATACGCAGTATTTT.

This clonotype was found a few times. This chain connects TRBV7-9 to TRBJ2-5; D is undetermined. V shed 5 bases and J shed 1 base, with 29 bases lying between them. The CDR3 loop spans 20 amino acids. Looked up from germline, CDR1 is SEHNR and CDR2 is FQNEAQ (reference sequence). The CDR3 DNA reads as TGTGCCAGCAGCCCCACCCTAACCCGGCCTTTCTCCTCCGTCCAAGAGACCCAGTACTTC. Translation: CASSPTLTRPFSSVQETQYF.

Ten or more counts support this clonotype. The genes are TRBV7-3 and TRBJ2-7, with D perhaps TRBD1 (5 bases). CDR1 is SGHTA and CDR2 is FQGTGA in the germline V gene. This CDR3 spans 15 amino acids. V was shortened by 1 base and J by 3 bases, with 13 bases between the two germline ends. As DNA, the CDR3 is TGTGCCAGCAGCTTAAACCGTGCAGGGTACTACGAGCAGTACTTC. Translation: CASSLNRAGYYEQYF.

This chain links TRBV20-1 with TRBJ2-2; 10 positions agree with TRBD2. Per the germline V gene, CDR1 is DFQATT and CDR2 is SNEGSKA (reference sequence). The CDR3 covers 15 residues. The V segment lost 6 bases and the J segment 3 bases; nucleotides outside the gene matches: 7. The DNA of the CDR3 is TGCAGTGCCAAGGCGCTAGCGGGAGACACCGGGGAGCTGTTTTTT. Residues: CSAKALAGDTGELFF.

As to this clonotype: Possible read error: a much larger clone is one base away. V is TRBV6-1 and J is TRBJ2-7, with TRBD2 matching 10 bases. The CDR3 extends over 15 amino acids. Germline CDR1 is MNHNS and CDR2 is SASEGT. CDR3 coding DNA: TGTGCCAGCAGCCCCGGACTAGCGGTCTCCTGCGAGCAGTACTTC. Translated: CASSPGLAVSCEQYF.

With respect to this clonotype: A junction boundary mismatches the germline segment, possibly from a read error. The chain uses TRBV11-2 and TRBJ2-6; a possible D gene is TRBD1 (5 bases). Germline CDR1 reads SGHAT; CDR2 reads FQNNGV. The CDR3 spans 16 residues. The DNA for the CDR3 is TGTGCCAGCAGCGGACGGTTAAAGGGTGGGGCCAACGCCCTGACTTTC. This sequence encodes CASSGRLKGGANALTF.

The sample holds many counts of this clonotype. The chain is built from TRBV6-2 or TRBV6-3 and TRBJ1-5, with unresolved D. The germline V gene has CDR1 MNHEY and CDR2 SVGEGT. Between the trimmed V and J ends, which lost 6 bases and 1 base, there was a span of 4 bases. The CDR3 totals 12 residues. The CDR3 DNA reads as TGTGCCAGCAGACAAAGCAATCAGCCCCAGCATTTT. Translating gives CASRQSNQPQHF.

In its sample, this clonotype was seen many times. The chain employs TRBV29-1 and TRBJ2-6; 11 nucleotides match TRBD1. Germline V gene data show CDR1 as SQVTM and CDR2 as ANQGSEA. The V segment lost 6 bases and the J segment 2 bases; nucleotides outside the gene matches: 3. This CDR3 has 15 amino acids. As DNA, the CDR3 is TGCAGCGTCGGACAGGGGGCGACTGGGGCCAACGTCCTGACTTTC. It yields the protein CSVGQGATGANVLTF.

The V call is TRBV27, the J call TRBJ2-5; no definite D call. CDR3 length: 14 amino acids. The ends were cut back, 0 bases at V and 0 bases at J, with 5 bases in the middle. Germline CDR1 and CDR2: MNHEY and SMNVEV (reference sequence). The CDR3 loop reads CASSLSSYQETQYF. CDR3 DNA: TGTGCCAGCAGTTTATCGTCTTACCAAGAGACCCAGTACTTC.

The chain combines TRBV9 with TRBJ2-2; TRBD2 agrees at 10 bases. This CDR3 contains 17 residues. The germline V gene encodes CDR1 SGDLS and CDR2 YYNGEE. Germline trimming cut 3 bases from V and 6 bases from J; bases unmatched to any gene: 11. CDR3 nucleotides: TGTGCCAGCAGCGCGCCTCTAGCGGGAGTTCGTTCCGGGGAGCTGTTTTTT. Translating gives CASSAPLAGVRSGELFF.

V usage is TRBV5-1 and J usage is TRBJ2-5, with D tentatively TRBD1 (6 bases). Germline CDR1 and CDR2: SGHRS and YFSETQ. Trimming shortened V by 1 base and J by 1 base, and 14 bases separated the two germline ends. CDR3 length: 16 residues. The CDR3 coding sequence is TGCGCCAGCAGCTTGCAACCAGGGGAACTCCAAGAGACCCAGTACTTC. The encoded protein is CASSLQPGELQETQYF. Variable domain in full (rest from reference TRBV5-1 and TRBJ2-5): KAGVTQTPRYLIKTRGQQVTLSCSPISGHRSVSWYQQTPGQGLQFLFEYFSETQRNKGNFPGRFSGRQFSNSRSEMNVSTLELGDSALYLCASSLQPGELQETQYFGPGTRLLVL.

This chain joins TRBV3-1 and TRBJ2-5; D might be TRBD1 (6 bases). Germline V gives CDR1 LGHDT, CDR2 YNNKEL (reference sequence). CDR3 length: 16 residues. V gave up 1 base and J gave up 5 bases, with 17 bases separating them. The CDR3 reads CASSQGHTGPGETQYF. The CDR3 coding sequence is TGTGCCAGCAGCCAAGGACACACAGGGCCCGGGGAGACCCAGTACTTC.

This clonotype has only a few counts. The chain couples TRBV5-1 to TRBJ1-3; the match to TRBD1 covers 9 bases. CDR3 size: 17 residues. Germline V CDR1 and CDR2: SGHRS, YFSETQ. The ends lost 4 bases at V and 0 bases at J; junction bases unmatched: 8. Here the CDR3 DNA reads TGCGCCAGCAGCGCCGGACAGGGGTCAAGCTCTGGAAACACCATATATTTT. Translation: CASSAGQGSSSGNTIYF.

This clonotype was seen many times. In nucleotides, the CDR3 is TGTGCCAGCAGTCGGGGACAGGGCTACGAGCAGTACTTC. Its translation: CASSRGQGYEQYF. The chain recombines TRBV28 with TRBJ2-7; 9 bases are shared with TRBD1. Per the germline V gene, CDR1 is MDHEN and CDR2 is SYDVKM. Unmatched junction bases numbered 2, after V lost 5 bases and J lost 3 bases. This CDR3 has 13 amino acids.

The rearrangement links TRBV15 to TRBJ1-5, with no clear D. CDR1 and CDR2 from the germline V gene are LNHNV and YYDKDF (reference sequence). V was shortened by 0 bases and J by 9 bases, with 9 bases between the two germline ends. The CDR3 is 13 residues long. CDR3 in amino acids: CATSRDLDRPQHF. The CDR3, as DNA: TGTGCCACCAGCAGAGATTTGGATCGGCCCCAGCATTTT.

This chain uses TRBV11-2 with TRBJ2-7; 11 bases align to TRBD2. Germline-derived CDR1 and CDR2 are SGHAT and FQNNGV. The CDR3 spans 18 residues. Losses at the gene ends were 3 bases for V and 4 bases for J; bases not matched to a gene: 14. The CDR3 protein is CASSLEGAQLAGDYEQYF. In nucleotides, the CDR3 is TGTGCCAGCAGCTTGGAGGGCGCCCAACTAGCGGGAGATTACGAGCAGTACTTC.